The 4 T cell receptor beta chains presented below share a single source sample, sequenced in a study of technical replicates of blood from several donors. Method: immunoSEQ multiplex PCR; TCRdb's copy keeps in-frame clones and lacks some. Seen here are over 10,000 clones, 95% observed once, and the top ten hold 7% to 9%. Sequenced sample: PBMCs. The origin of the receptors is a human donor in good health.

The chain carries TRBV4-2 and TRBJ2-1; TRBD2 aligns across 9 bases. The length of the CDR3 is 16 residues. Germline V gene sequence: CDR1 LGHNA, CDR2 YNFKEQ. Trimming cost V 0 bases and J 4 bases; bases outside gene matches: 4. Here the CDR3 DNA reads TGTGCCAGCAGCCAAGATTACCTAGCGGGGTACAATGAGCAGTTCTTC. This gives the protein CASSQDYLAGYNEQFF.

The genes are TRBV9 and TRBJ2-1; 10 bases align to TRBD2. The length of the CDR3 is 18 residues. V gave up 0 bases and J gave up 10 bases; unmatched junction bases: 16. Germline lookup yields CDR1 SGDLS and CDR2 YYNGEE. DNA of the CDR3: TGTGCCAGCAGCGTAGATCTGGGACTAGCGAGGGGAGGTATCGAGCAGTTCTTC. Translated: CASSVDLGLARGGIEQFF.

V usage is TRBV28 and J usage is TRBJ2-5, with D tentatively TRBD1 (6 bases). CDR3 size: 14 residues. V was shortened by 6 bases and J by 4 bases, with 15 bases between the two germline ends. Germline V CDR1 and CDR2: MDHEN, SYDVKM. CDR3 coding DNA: TGTGCCAGCAGACAAGGGGGAACGGGAGAGACCCAGTACTTC. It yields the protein CASRQGGTGETQYF.

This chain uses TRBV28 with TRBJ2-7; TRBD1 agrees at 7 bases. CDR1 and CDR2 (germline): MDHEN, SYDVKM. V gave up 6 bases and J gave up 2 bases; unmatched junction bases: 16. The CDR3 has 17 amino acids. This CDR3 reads CASRGKDHLGQTYEQYF. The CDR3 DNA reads TGTGCCAGCAGGGGAAAAGACCACCTGGGACAGACCTACGAGCAGTACTTC.